The source of this T cell receptor (beta chain) is a study of OX40 agonist ivuxolimab in advanced cancers. Study details: Patients received ivuxolimab, an agonistic anti-OX40 (CD134) antibody. Overall study findings and caveats: Patients with a partial response at 0.1-3.0 mg/kg had among the lowest clonal expansion.

Concerning this clone itself: Its matching antigen is unknown.

Method: immunoSEQ multiplex PCR; TCRdb's copy keeps in-frame clones and lacks some. Here the sample spans around 19,000 clones, about 82% being singletons. The germline gives CDR1 SNHLY, CDR2 FYNNEI. CDR3 length equals 13 residues. V lost 2 bases and J 6 bases, leaving 10 bases between the germline ends. The sample consisted of CD4+ or CD8+ T cells sorted from blood, taken in a trial of the OX40 agonist ivuxolimab. The chain couples TRBV2 to TRBJ1-2; D is unresolved. The origin of this receptor is an adult with an advanced solid tumor such as melanoma, head and neck, liver or kidney cancer. Here the CDR3 DNA reads TGTGCCAGCAGTGAAAAGGTACTGGATGGCTACACCTTC. It specifies CASSEKVLDGYTF.